This T cell receptor (beta chain) was found in a study of response to subunit inactivated influenza vaccine. Findings and limits, study-wide: The authors suggested that every seasonal influenza vaccination recruits few new T cells.

Germline values: CDR1 DFQATT, CDR2 SNEGSKA (reference sequence). Trimming removed 1 base at V and 8 bases at J, with 6 bases between. The CDR3 has 11 amino acids. On this clonotype: Its antigen is currently unknown.

TCRdb redid the calling of the RT-PCR reads with MiXCR, one entry per CDR3 protein. Here the sample spans about 780,000 distinct CDR3 sequences, roughly 20% being singletons. The sequence was obtained from a man aged 50 to 60 who received an inactivated influenza vaccine. Sample: PBMCs from blood, taken roughly 5 days after vaccination. This rearrangement joins TRBV20-1 to TRBJ2-1; unclear D gene. This CDR3 reads CSARGRDEQFF. The CDR3 DNA reads TGCAGTGCTAGAGGTAGGGATGAGCAGTTCTTC.